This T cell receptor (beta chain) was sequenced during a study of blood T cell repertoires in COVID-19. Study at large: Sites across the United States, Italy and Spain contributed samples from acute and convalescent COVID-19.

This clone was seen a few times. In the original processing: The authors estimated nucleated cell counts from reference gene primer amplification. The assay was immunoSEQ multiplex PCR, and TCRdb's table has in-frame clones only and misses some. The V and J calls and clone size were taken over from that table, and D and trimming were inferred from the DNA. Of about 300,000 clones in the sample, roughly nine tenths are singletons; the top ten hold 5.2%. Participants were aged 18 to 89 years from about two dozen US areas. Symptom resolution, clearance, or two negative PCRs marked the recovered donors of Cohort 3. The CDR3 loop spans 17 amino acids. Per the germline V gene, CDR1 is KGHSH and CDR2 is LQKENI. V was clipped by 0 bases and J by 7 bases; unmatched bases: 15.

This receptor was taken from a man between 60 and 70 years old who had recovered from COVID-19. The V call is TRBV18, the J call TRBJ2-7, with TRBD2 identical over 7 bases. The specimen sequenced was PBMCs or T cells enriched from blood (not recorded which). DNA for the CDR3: TGTGCCAGCTCACCACCGGTCGGGAGACTAGCCGGGGGGGAGCAGTACTTC. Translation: CASSPPVGRLAGGEQYF. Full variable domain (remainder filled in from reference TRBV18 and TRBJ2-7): NAGVMQNPRHLVRRRGQEARLRCSPMKGHSHVYWYRQLPEEGLKFMVYLQKENIIDESGMPKERFSAEFPKEGPSILRIQQVVRGDSAAYFCASSPPVGRLAGGEQYFGPGTRLTVT.